What follows describes a single T cell receptor (beta chain). The sample originates from a study of blood T cell repertoires in COVID-19. Losses at the gene ends were 1 base for V and 3 bases for J; bases not matched to a gene: 7. Germline V gives CDR1 SEHNR, CDR2 FQNEAQ (reference sequence). The CDR3 extends over 16 amino acids. Original processing notes: From reference gene primer amplification, estimates of nucleated cell counts were derived. Sequencing was performed with immunoSEQ multiplex PCR; in TCRdb, only in-frame clones are kept and a portion is missing. The V and J calls and clone size come from that table; D and trimming were worked out from the DNA. The data contain some 110,000 clones, approximately 86% of them singletons.

The sample was peripheral blood. This chain uses TRBV7-9 with TRBJ1-1; 8 bases line up with TRBD1. The TCR sequence derives from a man between 40 and 49 years old with acute or convalescent COVID-19. The CDR3 DNA sequence: TGTGCCAGCAGCTTAGTGGGCCAGGGGGCAGACACTGAAGCTTTCTTT. It translates to CASSLVGQGADTEAFF.